The clone carrying this T cell receptor (beta chain) was picked up a small number of times. Unique molecular identifiers were incorporated into the prepared TCRbeta library. Via MiXCR, TCRdb re-called the PCR reads, giving one row per CDR3 protein. This table has some 640,000 distinct CDR3 sequences, roughly 15% appearing once. This entry is derived from a study of T-cell reconstitution after alpha-beta-depleted transplantation in children. CDR3 length equals 14 residues. V was cut by 3 bases and J by 2 bases, with 5 bases left in between. Per germline, CDR1 LNHNV and CDR2 YYDKDF (reference sequence).

The TCR sequence derives from a human donor who donated a stem cell graft to a child with acute myeloid leukemia. The chain is built from TRBV15 and TRBJ2-6; D is undetermined. Sequencing was performed on PBMCs from the stem cell graft donor, taken from the stem cell graft. As DNA, the CDR3 is TGTGCCACCAGCAGGGATCCTGGGGCCAACGTCCTGACTTTC. Translation gives CATSRDPGANVLTF.